A single sample gave rise to the 4 T cell receptor beta chains below, sequenced in a study of cytomegalovirus exposure and HLA in healthy donors. Using immunoSEQ multiplex PCR, the repertoire was profiled, and TCRdb retains in-frame clones only, with some absent. Of approximately 260,000 clones listed, approximately 86% are singletons. What was sequenced was PBMCs. The receptors stem from a woman aged 25 to 45 in good health and CMV-seropositive.

The chain uses TRBV9 and TRBJ2-1, with D perhaps matching TRBD1 (5 bases). The CDR3 spans 17 residues. Trimming shortened V by 4 bases and J by 3 bases, and 20 bases separated the two germline ends. CDR1 is SGDLS and CDR2 is YYNGEE in the germline V gene. The CDR3 sequence: CASSPQAGSLSYNEQFF. DNA of the CDR3: TGTGCCAGCAGCCCACAGGCAGGCAGTCTCAGCTACAATGAGCAGTTCTTC.

This clone appeared many times. The chain has TRBV4-2 and TRBJ2-3; 10 bases are shared with TRBD2. The CDR3 covers 16 residues. The V segment lost 3 bases and the J segment 7 bases; nucleotides outside the gene matches: 10. Germline CDR1 is LGHNA and CDR2 is YNFKEQ. The CDR3 DNA is TGTGCCAGCAGCCACCTAAGCGGGAGGGCCTCCCATACGCAGTATTTT. Translating it yields CASSHLSGRASHTQYF.

A few counts support this clone. V gene TRBV6-5 combines with J gene TRBJ2-7; 9 bases map to TRBD2. The CDR3 runs 15 residues. The V and J ends lost 5 bases and 2 bases, in that order; junction bases with no gene match: 7. Germline lookup yields CDR1 MNHEY and CDR2 SVGAGI. The CDR3 loop reads CASSPLLAGTYEQYF. CDR3 DNA sequence: TGTGCCAGCAGTCCACTCCTAGCGGGAACCTACGAGCAGTACTTC.

The gene calls are TRBV2 and TRBJ1-4; 11 bases agree with TRBD1. The germline gives CDR1 SNHLY, CDR2 FYNNEI. The trim removed 5 bases at V and 8 bases at J, leaving 4 bases unmatched. The CDR3 covers 14 residues. CDR3 bases: TGTGCCAGCAGTCTTCGGACAGGGGGCGAAAAACTGTTTTTT. As protein: CASSLRTGGEKLFF.